The 25 T cell receptor beta chains below come from one sample, sequenced in a study of T cell repertoires in cytomegalovirus infection. TCRdb processed the reads anew with MiXCR; each CDR3 protein has one entry. Of around 180,000 distinct CDR3 sequences listed, about 28% are singletons. The sample taken for sequencing was PBMCs. These receptors came from a human donor in good health (CMV status not recorded). Some clones in this sample may be carry-over from other donors' samples.

In DNA form, the CDR3 reads TGTGCCAGCAGTCCACTCCGGAACAGCCCCACTGAAGCTTTCTTT. Its protein product is CASSPLRNSPTEAFF. The chain recombines TRBV6-5 with TRBJ1-1; D is undetermined. The germline V gene has CDR1 MNHEY and CDR2 SVGAGI. The CDR3 is made up of 15 amino acids. Trimming shortened V by 5 bases and J by 4 bases, and 17 bases separated the two germline ends.

This clonotype was observed many times. This rearrangement joins TRBV7-3 to TRBJ2-2, with a tentative D call TRBD2 (7 bases). This CDR3 has 16 amino acids. CDR1 is SGHTA and CDR2 is FQGTGA in the germline V gene. V was clipped by 2 bases and J by 6 bases, with 16 bases between them. CDR3 protein: CASSLGLGGQAGELFF. The DNA for the CDR3 is TGTGCCAGCAGCTTAGGTCTCGGGGGGCAAGCCGGGGAGCTGTTTTTT.

This chain links TRBV20-1 with TRBJ1-5; D is ambiguous. Trimming removed 2 bases from V and 4 bases from J, with 12 bases in between. CDR3 length equals 14 residues. From germline, CDR1 is DFQATT and CDR2 SNEGSKA (reference sequence). The CDR3 loop reads CSARHGESNQPQHF. The CDR3 DNA is TGCAGTGCTAGACATGGGGAGAGTAATCAGCCCCAGCATTTT.

To note about this clonotype: A much larger clone lies one base from this, so it may be a read error. The rearrangement joins TRBV6-1 to TRBJ1-2; the match to TRBD1 covers 7 bases. The V and J ends lost 4 bases and 6 bases, in that order; junction bases with no gene match: 8. Germline V gene data show CDR1 as MNHNS and CDR2 as SASEGT. The CDR3 contains 14 residues. For the CDR3, the DNA is TGTGCCAGCAGTGGATTGAGAGGACAGGATGGCTACACCTTC. It translates to CASSGLRGQDGYTF.

This clonotype was recorded at least ten times. The chain joins TRBV7-2 to TRBJ1-1; D is perhaps TRBD1 (6 bases). Looked up from germline, CDR1 is SGHTA and CDR2 is FQGNSA. Trimming left V 0 bases short and J 1 base short, with 6 bases between. The CDR3 is made up of 14 amino acids. In nucleotides, the CDR3 is TGTGCCAGCAGCTTAGCACAGGGGAACACTGAAGCTTTCTTT. Translation gives CASSLAQGNTEAFF.

This clonotype was counted many times. The chain links TRBV7-2 to TRBJ2-3; 8 bases fit TRBD2. The length of the CDR3 is 16 residues. V lost 2 bases and J lost 1; bases outside the gene matches: 5. CDR1 and CDR2 (germline): SGHTA, FQGNSA. The DNA of the CDR3 is TGTGCCAGCAGCTTAAGCGGGGGCGCGGGCACAGATACGCAGTATTTT. Encoded protein: CASSLSGGAGTDTQYF.

Ten or more counts support this clonotype. The chain uses TRBV14 and TRBJ1-4; weak D call: TRBD1 (5 bases). The CDR3 sequence is 15 residues long. V lost 3 bases and J 8 bases, leaving 16 bases between the germline ends. CDR1 is SGHDN, CDR2 FVKESK, per germline. The CDR3 sequence: CASSQIGQAKEKLFF. The CDR3 DNA reads as TGTGCCAGCAGCCAGATCGGACAAGCGAAAGAAAAACTGTTTTTT. Using reference TRBV14 and TRBJ1-4 for the parts outside the CDR3, the full variable domain is EAGVTQFPSHSVIEKGQTVTLRCDPISGHDNLYWYRRVMGKEIKFLLHFVKESKQDESGMPNNRFLAERTGGTYSTLKVQPAELEDSGVYFCASSQIGQAKEKLFFGSGTQLSVL.

In its sample, this clonotype was seen a few times. The chain is built from TRBV7-3 and TRBJ1-1; D is unresolved. Germline V gene lookup returns CDR1 SGHTA and CDR2 FQGTGA. This CDR3 has 14 amino acids. Between the trimmed V and J ends, which lost 0 bases and 8 bases, there was a span of 13 bases. The CDR3 DNA reads as TGTGCCAGCAGCTTAACTCGTGATCCCGGGGAAGCTTTCTTT. Translated, it gives CASSLTRDPGEAFF.

This clonotype turned up a few times. The chain employs TRBV10-3 and TRBJ2-7; 10 nucleotides agree with TRBD1. In germline, CDR1 is ENHRY, CDR2 SYGVKD. V shed 4 bases and J 3 bases; nucleotides not matched to a gene: 6. The CDR3 covers 15 residues. The CDR3 region is CAISGRDRGNYEQYF. The CDR3 DNA sequence: TGTGCCATCAGTGGCCGGGACAGGGGAAACTACGAGCAGTACTTC.

This clonotype is a singleton in its sample. CDR3 sequence: CASSLVDRENGELFF. CDR3 in DNA: TGCGCCAGCAGCTTAGTCGACAGGGAAAACGGGGAGCTGTTTTTT. This chain joins TRBV5-1 and TRBJ2-2; 7 nucleotides line up with TRBD1. This CDR3 spans 15 amino acids. The V gene end was trimmed by 2 bases and the J gene end by 7 bases; junction bases not matched to a gene: 8. Germline CDR1 reads SGHRS; CDR2 reads YFSETQ.

On this clonotype itself: A much more abundant neighbour one base away suggests this may be a read error. The rearrangement uses TRBV19 and TRBJ1-5; no clear D gene. Germline values: CDR1 LNHDA, CDR2 SQIVND (reference sequence). The CDR3 consists of 15 residues. The ends were cut back, 4 bases at V and 3 bases at J, with 13 bases in the middle. In nucleotides, the CDR3 is TGTGCCAGTAGTAGTCCAGGCTTGAACAATCAGCCCCAGCATTTT. The encoded protein is CASSSPGLNNQPQHF.

This sequence joins TRBV7-3 and TRBJ2-3, with no clear D. Germline assignment: CDR1 SGHTA and CDR2 FQGTGA. The CDR3 runs 15 residues. V lost 3 bases, J lost 4 bases, and 14 bases lay in between. CDR3 sequence reads: CASSFTLSSPDTQYF. The CDR3 nucleotides are TGTGCCAGCAGCTTTACCCTCTCCTCCCCAGATACGCAGTATTTT. Using reference TRBV7-3 and TRBJ2-3 for the parts outside the CDR3, the full variable domain is GAGVSQTPSNKVTEKGKYVELRCDPISGHTALYWYRQSLGQGPEFLIYFQGTGAADDSGLPNDRFFAVRPEGSVSTLKIQRTERGDSAVYLCASSFTLSSPDTQYFGPGTRLTVL.

The rearrangement joins TRBV27 to TRBJ1-2, with D perhaps matching TRBD1 (5 bases). The CDR3 extends over 17 amino acids. The germline V gene has CDR1 MNHEY and CDR2 SMNVEV (reference sequence). V lost 4 bases to trimming and J lost 3 bases, with 21 bases between them. CDR3 nucleotides: TGTGCCAGCAGTTCCAACCCCTCGACAGTTACCGACTATGGCTACACCTTC. It yields the protein CASSSNPSTVTDYGYTF.

The CDR3 here is CASSRQVTLNTEAFF. The CDR3 region has the DNA TGCGCCAGCAGCCGGCAGGTGACCCTGAACACTGAAGCTTTCTTT. The chain uses TRBV4-3 and TRBJ1-1; no clear D gene. Germline assignment: CDR1 LGHNA and CDR2 YSLEER. The ends were cut back, 4 bases at V and 0 bases at J, with 12 bases in the middle. This CDR3 has 15 amino acids.

This clonotype was counted only a few times. This rearrangement joins TRBV29-1 to TRBJ2-7, with a tentative D call TRBD2 (5 bases). CDR1 SQVTM and CDR2 ANQGSEA come from the germline V gene. Between the trimmed V and J ends, which lost 4 bases and 3 bases, there was a span of 16 bases. The CDR3 extends over 14 amino acids. The CDR3 sequence: CSVGGMGSIYEQYF. In nucleotides, the CDR3 is TGCAGCGTTGGAGGGATGGGCAGTATCTACGAGCAGTACTTC.

This clonotype was seen a handful of times. The V call is TRBV2, the J call TRBJ2-2; 7 nucleotides line up with TRBD1. The CDR3 sequence is 14 residues long. The germline V gene has CDR1 SNHLY and CDR2 FYNNEI. V shed 2 bases and J 6 bases; nucleotides not matched to a gene: 3. CDR3 nucleotides: TGTGCCAGCAGTGAACAGGGGGACCCCGGGGAGCTGTTTTTT. Amino acid sequence: CASSEQGDPGELFF. Variable domain in full (rest from reference TRBV2 and TRBJ2-2): EPEVTQTPSHQVTQMGQEVILRCVPISNHLYFYWYRQILGQKVEFLVSFYNNEISEKSEIFDDQFSVERPDGSNFTLKIRSTKLEDSAMYFCASSEQGDPGELFFGEGSRLTVL.

This chain links TRBV11-2 with TRBJ1-1; D gene uncertain. Trimming took 7 bases from V and 5 from J, leaving 8 bases between them. Germline CDR1 and CDR2: SGHAT and FQNNGV. The CDR3 loop spans 11 amino acids. The CDR3: CASILETEAFF. The CDR3 bases are TGTGCCAGCATCCTTGAGACTGAAGCTTTCTTT. The whole variable domain, filled in from reference TRBV11-2 and TRBJ1-1, reads EAGVAQSPRYKIIEKRQSVAFWCNPISGHATLYWYQQILGQGPKLLIQFQNNGVVDDSQLPKDRFSAERLKGVDSTLKIQPAKLEDSAVYLCASILETEAFFGQGTRLTVV.

There are a few counts of this clonotype. This rearrangement joins TRBV11-2 to TRBJ2-2; D is possibly TRBD2 (5 bases). The germline V gene encodes CDR1 SGHAT and CDR2 FQNNGV. This CDR3 comprises 14 residues. The V end was cut by 2 bases, the J end by 8 bases, with 12 bases between. The CDR3 DNA is TGTGCCAGCAGCTTATCTTTAGGCGGGGGGGAGCTGTTTTTT. It specifies CASSLSLGGGELFF.

The V and J genes are TRBV11-1 and TRBJ1-1; TRBD1 aligns across 8 bases. This CDR3 region has 16 residues. Trimming removed 5 bases from V and 0 bases from J; junction bases left unmatched: 8. Germline CDR1 and CDR2: SGHAT and FQDESV (reference sequence). CDR3: CASSPYYRGMNTEAFF. The CDR3 nucleotides read TGTGCCAGCAGCCCATATTACAGGGGGATGAACACTGAAGCTTTCTTT.

This clonotype came up once. A much larger clone differs from this one at a single base, so this may be a read error. The V and J genes are TRBV20-1 and TRBJ1-5; a possible D gene is TRBD1 (5 bases). Trimming cost V 1 base and J 6 bases, with 16 bases left between them. Germline-derived CDR1 and CDR2 are DFQATT and SNEGSKA (reference sequence). The CDR3 covers 15 residues. The CDR3 sequence: CSARVQGAESQPQHF. The CDR3 DNA is TGCAGTGCTAGAGTCCAGGGTGCAGAAAGTCAGCCCCAGCATTTT.

This clonotype was observed once. The J gene is TRBJ2-1, the V gene TRBV3-1, with a tentative D call TRBD2 (5 bases). Trimming left V 0 bases short and J 5 bases short, with 11 bases between. The germline gives CDR1 LGHDT, CDR2 YNNKEL (reference sequence). The CDR3 is made up of 15 amino acids. This CDR3 reads CASSQDNRGNNEQFF. CDR3 DNA sequence: TGTGCCAGCAGCCAAGATAACCGGGGTAACAATGAGCAGTTCTTC.

The DNA for the CDR3 is TGTGCCAGCAGTCCTATAGCGGGGGTCACAGATACGCAGTATTTT. Translated, it gives CASSPIAGVTDTQYF. The chain employs TRBV6-1 and TRBJ2-3; TRBD2 agrees at 9 bases. Germline CDR1 MNHNS, CDR2 SASEGT. V was clipped by 5 bases and J by 2 bases; unmatched bases: 5. The CDR3 is 15 amino acids.

The chain combines TRBV19 with TRBJ1-3; no reliable D call. From germline, CDR1 is LNHDA and CDR2 SQIVND (reference sequence). The V gene lost 8 bases and the J gene lost 0 bases, with 11 bases spanning the gap. CDR3 size: 14 residues. The CDR3 spells CASSEGRSGNTIYF. The DNA for the CDR3 is TGTGCCAGTTCAGAGGGCCGCTCTGGAAACACCATATATTTT. The full variable domain, in which reference TRBV19 and TRBJ1-3 provide the parts outside the CDR3, is DGGITQSPKYLFRKEGQNVTLSCEQNLNHDAMYWYRQDPGQGLRLIYYSQIVNDFQKGDIAEGYSVSREKKESFPLTVTSAQKNPTAFYLCASSEGRSGNTIYFGEGSWLTVV.

This clonotype was counted a few times. The chain is built from TRBV30 and TRBJ1-6; maybe TRBD1 (6 bases). CDR1 is GTSNPN and CDR2 is SVGIG in the germline V gene (reference sequence). V dropped 3 bases and J dropped 6 bases, with 12 bases sitting between them. The CDR3 covers 14 residues. The CDR3 DNA is TGTGCCTGGAGATCGACAGGATTTAATTCACCCCTCCACTTT. Translating gives CAWRSTGFNSPLHF.

This clonotype has ten or more counts. The rearrangement links TRBV7-2 to TRBJ1-2; perhaps TRBD1 as D (6 bases). Trimming took 6 bases from V and 2 from J, leaving 16 bases between them. From germline, CDR1 is SGHTA and CDR2 FQGNSA. The CDR3 length is 15 residues. The CDR3 sequence is CASSAQGTPNYGYTF. The CDR3, as DNA: TGTGCCAGCAGTGCTCAGGGGACCCCGAACTATGGCTACACCTTC.